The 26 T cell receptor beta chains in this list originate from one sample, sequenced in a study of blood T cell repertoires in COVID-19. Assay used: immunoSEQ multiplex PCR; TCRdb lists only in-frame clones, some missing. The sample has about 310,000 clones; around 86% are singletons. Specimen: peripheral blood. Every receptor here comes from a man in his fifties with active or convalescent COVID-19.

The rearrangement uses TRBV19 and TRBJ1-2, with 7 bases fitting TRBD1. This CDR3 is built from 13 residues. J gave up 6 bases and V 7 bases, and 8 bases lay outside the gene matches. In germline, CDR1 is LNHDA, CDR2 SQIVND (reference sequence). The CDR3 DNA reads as TGTGCCAGTAACGACAGGGTGACGGATGGCTACACCTTC. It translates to CASNDRVTDGYTF.

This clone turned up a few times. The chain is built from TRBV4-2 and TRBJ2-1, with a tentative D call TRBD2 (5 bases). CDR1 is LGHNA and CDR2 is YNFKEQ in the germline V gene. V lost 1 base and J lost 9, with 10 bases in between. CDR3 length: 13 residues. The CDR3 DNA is TGTGCCAGCAGCCAAGGGGAAGGGAGTGAGCAGTTCTTC. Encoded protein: CASSQGEGSEQFF.

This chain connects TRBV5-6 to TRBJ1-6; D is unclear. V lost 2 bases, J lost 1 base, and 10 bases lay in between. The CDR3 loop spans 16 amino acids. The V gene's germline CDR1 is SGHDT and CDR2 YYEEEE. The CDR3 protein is CASSFSGGSYNSPLHF. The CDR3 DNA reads TGTGCCAGCAGCTTCAGTGGAGGTTCCTATAATTCACCCCTCCACTTT.

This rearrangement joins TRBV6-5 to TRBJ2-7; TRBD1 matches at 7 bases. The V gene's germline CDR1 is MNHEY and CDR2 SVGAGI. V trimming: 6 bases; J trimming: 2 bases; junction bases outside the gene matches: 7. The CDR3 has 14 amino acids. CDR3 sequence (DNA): TGTGCCAGCAGACCAGACAGGGTGCCCTACGAGCAGTACTTC. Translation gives CASRPDRVPYEQYF.

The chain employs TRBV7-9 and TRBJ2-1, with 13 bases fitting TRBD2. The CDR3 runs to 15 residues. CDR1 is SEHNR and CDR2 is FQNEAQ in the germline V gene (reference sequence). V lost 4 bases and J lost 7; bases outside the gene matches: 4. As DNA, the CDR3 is TGTGCCAGCAGCTCCCGGACTAGCGGGAGTAATGAGCAGTTCTTC. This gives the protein CASSSRTSGSNEQFF.

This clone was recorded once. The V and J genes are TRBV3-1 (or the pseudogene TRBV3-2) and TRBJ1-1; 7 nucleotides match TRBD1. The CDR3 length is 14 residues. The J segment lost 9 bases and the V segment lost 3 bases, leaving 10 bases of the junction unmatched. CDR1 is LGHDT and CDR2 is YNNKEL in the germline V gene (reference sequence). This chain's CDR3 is CASSQRGETGKAFF. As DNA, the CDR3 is TGTGCCAGCAGCCAGAGGGGGGAGACAGGGAAAGCTTTCTTT.

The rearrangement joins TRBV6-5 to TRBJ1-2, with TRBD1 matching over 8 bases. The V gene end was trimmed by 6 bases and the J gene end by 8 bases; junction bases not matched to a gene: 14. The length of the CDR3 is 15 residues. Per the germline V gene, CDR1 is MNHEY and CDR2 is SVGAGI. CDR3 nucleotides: TGTGCCAGCAGCCGAGCGACAGGGGAGGCCAAGGGCTACACCTTC. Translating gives CASSRATGEAKGYTF.

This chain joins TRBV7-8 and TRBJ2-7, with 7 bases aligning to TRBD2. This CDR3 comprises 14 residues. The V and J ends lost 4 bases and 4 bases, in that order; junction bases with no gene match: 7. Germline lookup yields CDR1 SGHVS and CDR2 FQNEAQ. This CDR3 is CASSSAGVGYEQYF. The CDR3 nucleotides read TGTGCCAGCAGCTCTGCGGGGGTTGGTTACGAGCAGTACTTC. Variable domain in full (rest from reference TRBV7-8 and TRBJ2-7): GAGVSQSPRYKVAKRGQDVALRCDPISGHVSLFWYQQALGQGPEFLTYFQNEAQLDKSGLPSDRFFAERPEGSVSTLKIQRTQQEDSAVYLCASSSAGVGYEQYFGPGTRLTVT.

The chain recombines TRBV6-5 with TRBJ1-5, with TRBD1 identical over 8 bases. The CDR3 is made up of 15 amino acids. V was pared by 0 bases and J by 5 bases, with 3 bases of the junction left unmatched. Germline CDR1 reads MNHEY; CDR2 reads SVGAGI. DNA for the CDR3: TGTGCCAGCAGTTACTCCAGGGGGCCCCATCAGCCCCAGCATTTT. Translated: CASSYSRGPHQPQHF.

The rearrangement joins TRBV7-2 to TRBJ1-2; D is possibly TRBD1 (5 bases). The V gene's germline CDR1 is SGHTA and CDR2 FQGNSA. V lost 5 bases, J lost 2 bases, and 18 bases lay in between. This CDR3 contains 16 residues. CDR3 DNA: TGTGCCAGCAGCACACGTGCCGGGACTGGGAACTATGGCTACACCTTC. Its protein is CASSTRAGTGNYGYTF.

The CDR3 DNA follows: TGTGCCAGCAGCGCCAGGCCGTCTTCAGAAAAACTGTTTTTT. As protein: CASSARPSSEKLFF. The chain recombines TRBV9 with TRBJ1-4; D is ambiguous. This CDR3 contains 14 residues. With 3 bases removed from V and 8 bases from J, the gap between germline ends came to 14 bases. Germline V CDR1 and CDR2: SGDLS, YYNGEE.

The CDR3 bases are TGTGCCAGCAGTGTACTAACTCGGGACAGGGTAGGCCCTGGCTACACCTTC. Its protein product is CASSVLTRDRVGPGYTF. This chain uses TRBV27 with TRBJ1-2, with 9 bases identical to TRBD1. The CDR3 is 17 amino acids. Germline V gene sequence: CDR1 MNHEY, CDR2 SMNVEV (reference sequence). With V trimmed by 5 bases and J by 7 bases, 17 bases remained unmatched.

The CDR3 sequence is CASSRDRGQDGEKLFF. DNA for the CDR3: TGTGCCAGCAGCCGGGACAGGGGGCAGGATGGTGAAAAACTGTTTTTT. This chain uses TRBV5-5 with TRBJ1-4, with TRBD1 matching 12 bases. The CDR3 has 16 residues. Germline values: CDR1 SGHKS, CDR2 YYEKEE (reference sequence). After removal of 4 bases from V and 7 bases from J, the junction contained 8 bases not matched to a gene.

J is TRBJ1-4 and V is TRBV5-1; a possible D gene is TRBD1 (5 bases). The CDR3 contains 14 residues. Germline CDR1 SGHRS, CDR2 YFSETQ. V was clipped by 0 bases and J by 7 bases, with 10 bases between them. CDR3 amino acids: CASSLEAGIEKLFF. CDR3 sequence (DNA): TGCGCCAGCAGCTTGGAGGCAGGGATTGAAAAACTGTTTTTT.

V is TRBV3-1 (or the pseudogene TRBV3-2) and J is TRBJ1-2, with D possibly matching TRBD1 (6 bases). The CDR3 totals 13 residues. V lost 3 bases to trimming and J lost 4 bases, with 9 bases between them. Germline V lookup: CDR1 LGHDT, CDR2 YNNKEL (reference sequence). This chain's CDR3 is CASSQTGGYGYTF. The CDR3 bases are TGTGCCAGCAGCCAGACAGGAGGCTATGGCTACACCTTC.

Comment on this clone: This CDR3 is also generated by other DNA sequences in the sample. Here the CDR3 DNA reads TGTGCCAGCAGTTTGACAGGGGGCTATGGCTACACCTTC. It translates to CASSLTGGYGYTF. This chain links TRBV27 with TRBJ1-2; 9 bases align to TRBD1. V lost 3 bases, J lost 4 bases, and 0 bases stayed unmatched. The germline V gene has CDR1 MNHEY and CDR2 SMNVEV (reference sequence). This CDR3 comprises 13 residues.

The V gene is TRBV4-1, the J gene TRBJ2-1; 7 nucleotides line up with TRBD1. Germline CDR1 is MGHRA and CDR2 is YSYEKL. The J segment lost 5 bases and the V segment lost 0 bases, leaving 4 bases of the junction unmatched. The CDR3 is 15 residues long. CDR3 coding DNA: TGCGCCAGCAGCCAAGACAGGGGGTTAGACAATGAGCAGTTCTTC. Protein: CASSQDRGLDNEQFF.

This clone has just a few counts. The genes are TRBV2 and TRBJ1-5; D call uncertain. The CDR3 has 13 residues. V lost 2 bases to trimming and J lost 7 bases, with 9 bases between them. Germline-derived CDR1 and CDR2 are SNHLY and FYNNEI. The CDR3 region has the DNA TGTGCCAGCAGTGAAAGAGGTGAGCAGCCCCAGCATTTT. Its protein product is CASSERGEQPQHF.

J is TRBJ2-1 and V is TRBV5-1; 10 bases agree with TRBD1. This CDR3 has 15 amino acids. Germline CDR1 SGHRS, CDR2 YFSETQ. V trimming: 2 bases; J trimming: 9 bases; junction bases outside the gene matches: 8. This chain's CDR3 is CASSFGQGGMGEQFF. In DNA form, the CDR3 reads TGCGCCAGCAGCTTCGGACAGGGGGGCATGGGTGAGCAGTTCTTC.

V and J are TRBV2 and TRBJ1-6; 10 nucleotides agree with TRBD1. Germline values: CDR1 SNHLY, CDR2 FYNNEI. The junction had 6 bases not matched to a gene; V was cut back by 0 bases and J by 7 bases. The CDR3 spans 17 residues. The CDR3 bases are TGTGCCAGCAGTGAAGCGGCCGGGACAGGGGCCAATTCACCCCTCCACTTT. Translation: CASSEAAGTGANSPLHF.

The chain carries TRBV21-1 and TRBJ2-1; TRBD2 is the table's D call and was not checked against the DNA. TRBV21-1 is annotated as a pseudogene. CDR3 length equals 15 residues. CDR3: CASSIIACLYNEQFF. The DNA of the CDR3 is TGTGCCAGCAGCATTATCGCGTGCCTATACAATGAGCAGTTCTTC.

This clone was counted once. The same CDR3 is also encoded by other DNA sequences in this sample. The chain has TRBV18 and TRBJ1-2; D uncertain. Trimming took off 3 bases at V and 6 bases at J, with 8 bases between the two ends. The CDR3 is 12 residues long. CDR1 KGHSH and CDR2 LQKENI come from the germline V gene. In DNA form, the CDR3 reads TGTGCCAGCTCACCGATGATAGATGGCTACACCTTC. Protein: CASSPMIDGYTF.

As DNA, the CDR3 is TGTGCCAGCACTGGACAGGCCAAAGAGACCCAGTACTTC. This encodes CASTGQAKETQYF. The genes are TRBV2 and TRBJ2-5; 7 bases align to TRBD1. V lost 7 bases to trimming and J lost 3 bases; unmatched junction nucleotides: 5. The CDR3 is 13 residues long. Germline CDR1 SNHLY, CDR2 FYNNEI. Using reference TRBV2 and TRBJ2-5 for the parts outside the CDR3, the full variable domain is EPEVTQTPSHQVTQMGQEVILRCVPISNHLYFYWYRQILGQKVEFLVSFYNNEISEKSEIFDDQFSVERPDGSNFTLKIRSTKLEDSAMYFCASTGQAKETQYFGPGTRLLVL.

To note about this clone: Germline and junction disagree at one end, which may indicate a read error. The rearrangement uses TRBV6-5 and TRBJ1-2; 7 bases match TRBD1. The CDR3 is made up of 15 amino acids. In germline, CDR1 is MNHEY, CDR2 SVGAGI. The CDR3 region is CASSDSGQANYGYTF. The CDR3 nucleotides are TGTGCCAGCAGTGACTCCGGACAGGCTAACTATGGCTACACCTTC.

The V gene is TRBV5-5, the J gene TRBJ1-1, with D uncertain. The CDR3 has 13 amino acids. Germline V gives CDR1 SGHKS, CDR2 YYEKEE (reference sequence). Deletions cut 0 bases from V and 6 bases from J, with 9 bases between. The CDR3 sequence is CASSLGLRSEAFF. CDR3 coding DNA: TGTGCCAGCAGCTTGGGACTCCGGTCTGAAGCTTTCTTT.

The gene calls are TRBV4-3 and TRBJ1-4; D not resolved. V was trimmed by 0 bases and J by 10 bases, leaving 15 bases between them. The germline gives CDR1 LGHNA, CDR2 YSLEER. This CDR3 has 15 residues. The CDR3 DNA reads TGCGCCAGCAGCCAAGATACAAACAGAGTAGGAAAACTGTTTTTT. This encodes CASSQDTNRVGKLFF.